These T cell receptor beta chains were read from a single sample in a study of patients with pleural tuberculosis. MiXCR, applied by TCRdb to the reads, yields one record per CDR3 protein. The sample holds approximately 50,000 distinct CDR3 sequences, 7.3% seen once. The receptors were sampled from a human donor with pleural tuberculosis. Each CDR3 is given with its conserved first and last residue. The D gene is left open where the match is weak. Rows give clone size only sometimes, using once, few, many, or a class for an expanded clone.

>TRBJ2-2|TRBV15|many|TRBD2
CATSRAGLAGGNTGELFF
TGTGCCACCAGCAGAGCTGGGCTAGCGGGAGGGAACACCGGGGAGCTGTTTTTT
>TRBJ2-2|TRBV4-3|many|.
CASSPPLGGELFF
TGCGCCAGCAGCCCCCCCCTGGGCGGGGAGCTGTTTTTT
>TRBJ2-3|TRBV11-2|many|.
CASSLSPAGHTQYF
TGTGCCAGCAGCTTAAGCCCCGCTGGTCATACGCAGTATTTT
>TRBJ2-1|TRBV20-1|many|TRBD2
CSASPPGTRGEQFF
TGCAGTGCCTCGCCTCCCGGGACTAGGGGTGAGCAGTTCTTC
>TRBJ1-2|TRBV11-2|many|.
CASSLDTGRRGYTF
TGTGCCAGCAGCTTAGATACGGGGAGGAGAGGCTACACCTTC
>TRBJ1-1|TRBV19|many|.
CAALSGETEAFF
TGTGCCGCCCTGTCAGGGGAGACTGAAGCTTTCTTT
>TRBJ2-1|TRBV20-1|.|TRBD2
CSADSGTSGSLEQFF
TGCAGTGCGGACTCCGGGACTAGCGGGAGTCTTGAGCAGTTCTTC
>TRBJ1-3|TRBV28|many|TRBD1
CASSSGDRGRNTIYF
TGTGCCAGCAGTTCCGGGGACAGGGGAAGAAACACCATATATTTT
>TRBJ2-1|TRBV6-2/TRBV6-3|many|TRBD2
CASSYSIPSGSNEQFF
TGTGCCAGCAGTTACTCGATACCTAGCGGGAGCAATGAGCAGTTCTTC
>TRBJ1-2|TRBV28|many|.
CASSPGTALYGYTF
TGTGCCAGCAGTCCCGGGACGGCGCTCTATGGCTACACCTTC
>TRBJ1-1|TRBV12-3/TRBV12-4|many|TRBD1
CASSRDRIMNTEAFF
TGTGCCAGCAGTCGGGACAGGATAATGAACACTGAAGCTTTCTTT
>TRBJ2-2|TRBV11-2|few|.
CASSLGGTNTGGLFF
TGTGCCAGCAGCTTGGGAGGCACGAACACCGGGGGGCTGTTTTTT
>TRBJ2-1|TRBV5-1|many|.
CASSLLGRANEQFF
TGCGCCAGCAGCTTGTTGGGCAGGGCAAATGAGCAGTTCTTC
>TRBJ2-2|TRBV2|many|.
CVSAEGANTGELFF
TGTGTCAGCGCGGAGGGGGCGAACACCGGGGAGCTGTTTTTT
>TRBJ1-5|TRBV2|many|.
CASSYNQPQHF
TGTGCCAGCAGTTACAATCAGCCCCAGCATTTT
>TRBJ2-1|TRBV10-3|many|.
CATSSGDWLIGQFF
TGTGCCACCTCGTCCGGGGACTGGTTAATTGGGCAGTTCTTC
>TRBJ1-4|TRBV7-3|few|.
CASSKQGGEKLFF
TGTGCCAGCAGCAAACAGGGAGGTGAAAAACTGTTTTTT
>TRBJ2-3|TRBV4-2|few|.
CASSRRRDADTQYF
TGTGCCAGCAGCCGAAGGAGGGATGCAGATACGCAGTATTTT
>TRBJ1-2|TRBV12-3/TRBV12-4|.|TRBD1
CASSLMEGAGYTF
TGTGCCAGCAGTTTAATGGAGGGGGCCGGCTACACCTTC
>TRBJ1-2|TRBV27|many|TRBD1
CASSFSDRAFEVYGYTF
TGTGCCAGCAGTTTCTCGGACAGGGCATTCGAAGTCTATGGCTACACCTTC
>TRBJ1-1|TRBV6-5|many|TRBD1
CASSFTGAEAFF
TGTGCCAGCAGTTTTACAGGGGCTGAAGCTTTCTTT
>TRBJ1-2|TRBV14|many|.
CASSQDGLKIYGYTF
TGTGCCAGCAGCCAAGATGGTCTTAAGATCTATGGCTACACCTTC
>TRBJ1-1|TRBV5-1|many|.
CASSFEGEVTEAFF
TGCGCCAGCAGCTTTGAGGGAGAGGTGACTGAAGCTTTCTTT
>TRBJ2-1|TRBV11-1|few|TRBD2
CASSDPTSGGYNEQFF
TGTGCCAGCAGCGATCCGACTAGCGGGGGATACAATGAGCAGTTCTTC
>TRBJ2-1|TRBV2|few|TRBD2
CASTSGPWNEQFF
TGTGCCAGCACTAGCGGGCCTTGGAATGAGCAGTTCTTC
>TRBJ2-3|TRBV10-1|many|TRBD2
CASSEEAGGYTDTQYF
TGCGCCAGCAGTGAGGAAGCGGGAGGCTACACAGATACGCAGTATTTT
>TRBJ2-7|TRBV30|few|.
CAWGRGQSKQYF
TGTGCCTGGGGGAGGGGACAGTCGAAACAGTACTTC
>TRBJ1-5|TRBV25-1|many|TRBD1
CASSPDRAYSNQPQHF
TGTGCCAGCAGTCCGGACAGGGCCTATAGCAATCAGCCCCAGCATTTT
>TRBJ2-3|TRBV14|many|TRBD1
CASRWTGTTDTQYF
TGTGCCAGCAGGTGGACAGGGACCACAGATACGCAGTATTTT
>TRBJ1-6|TRBV6-1|many|TRBD1
CASRRTGDSPLHF
TGTGCCAGCAGGCGGACAGGGGATTCACCCCTCCACTTT
>TRBJ1-1|TRBV10-3|many|.
CAISGFEDGAFF
TGTGCCATCAGTGGTTTTGAGGACGGCGCTTTCTTT
>TRBJ2-3|TRBV20-1|many|.
CSAHLKDTQYF
TGCAGTGCTCATTTAAAAGATACGCAGTATTTT